The clone carrying this T cell receptor (beta chain) was counted at least ten times. The target antigen is unknown. Trimming removed 0 bases from V and 7 bases from J, with 12 bases in between. Germline values: CDR1 MNHEY, CDR2 SVGAGI. The CDR3 has 14 residues. This record belongs to a study of T cells in Graves' hyperthyroidism and ophthalmopathy. For the study at large: At the time of initial diagnosis and before any treatment, peripheral blood was collected.

The source material, RNA transcripts, was used to amplify TCR beta CDR3 regions. In the first-round RT-PCR of the TCR CDR3, the HTBI primer set was used. TCRdb called the multiplex PCR reads again in MiXCR, with one record for every CDR3 protein. This sample yields about 200,000 distinct CDR3 sequences, of which roughly a sixth are seen a single time; around 48% belongs to the top ten. Extraction of PBMCs used about 9.2 ml of fresh peripheral blood. Study results and limitations: Clonotypes that were expanded in thyroid above 0.001 mostly appeared in blood too. Ophthalmopathy was model-predicted a median about 6 months pre-onset.

The source is a woman between 50 and 59 years old with Graves' hyperthyroidism. The specimen was blood. The gene calls are TRBV6-5 and TRBJ1-2, with D unresolved. The CDR3 sequence is CASSYSRLLFGYTF. CDR3 sequence (DNA): TGTGCCAGCAGTTACTCGAGGCTACTATTTGGCTACACCTTC.